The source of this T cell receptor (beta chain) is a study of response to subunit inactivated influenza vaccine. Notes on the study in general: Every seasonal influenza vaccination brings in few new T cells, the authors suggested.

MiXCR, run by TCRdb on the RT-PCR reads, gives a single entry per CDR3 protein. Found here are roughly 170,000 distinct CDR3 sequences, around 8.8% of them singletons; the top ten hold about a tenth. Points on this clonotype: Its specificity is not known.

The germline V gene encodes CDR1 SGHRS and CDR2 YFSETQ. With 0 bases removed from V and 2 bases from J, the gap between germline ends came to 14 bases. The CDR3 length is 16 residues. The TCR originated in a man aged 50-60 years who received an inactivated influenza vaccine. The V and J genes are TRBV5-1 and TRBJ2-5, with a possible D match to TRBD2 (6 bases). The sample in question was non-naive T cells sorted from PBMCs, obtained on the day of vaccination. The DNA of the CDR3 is TGCGCCAGCAGCTTGGGGGGGAGGAGACCACAAGAGACCCAGTACTTC. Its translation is CASSLGGRRPQETQYF.